A selection of T cell receptor beta chains follows, all from one sample in a study of blood T cell repertoires in COVID-19. Sequencing was performed with immunoSEQ multiplex PCR; in TCRdb, only in-frame clones are kept and a portion is missing. The data show under 300,000 clones, 82% seen once. Sample: peripheral blood. Receptor source: a woman older than 75 with active or convalescent COVID-19. CDR3s include the opening cysteine and the closing phenylalanine or tryptophan. The size entry is marked missing in some rows and otherwise reads once, few, many or a size class.

>TRBJ1-6|-|TRBV4-1
CASSQERVINSPLHF
>TRBJ2-7|-|TRBV27
CASSPGLAAGEQYF
>TRBJ1-4|-|TRBV6-6
CASSSQGAQTNEKLFF
>TRBJ2-1|-|TRBV30
CAWLAGGLGGDEQFF
>TRBJ2-7|-|TRBV5-1
CASSLGPTGSHEQYF
>TRBJ2-7|-|TRBV5-4
CASSLAGGTGYEQYF
>TRBJ1-6|-|TRBV28
CASRTGGPSPLHF
>TRBJ1-3|-|TRBV20-1
CSAREGGPGNTIYF
>TRBJ2-1|-|TRBV5-4
CASSLELGEQFF
>TRBJ2-3|once|TRBV6-5
CASIRDTGADTQYF
>TRBJ2-1|once|TRBV18
CAGGANSYNEQFF
>TRBJ2-5|-|TRBV4-1
CASSQDSVTQYF
>TRBJ2-3|once|TRBV11-3
CASSPRQAGPSTDTQYF
>TRBJ1-2|-|TRBV4-1
CASSQTLGPSYGYTF
>TRBJ1-1|-|TRBV29-1
CSVDSSGVGTEAFF
>TRBJ2-7|-|TRBV27
CASSLGREFNEQYF
>TRBJ2-3|-|TRBV5-1
CASSRLAETDTQYF
>TRBJ2-1|-|TRBV19
CASSPRDFSSYNEQFF
>TRBJ1-5|few|TRBV4-1
CASSQVGGDVPQHF
>TRBJ2-3|-|TRBV5-5
CASSRDYYTDTQYF
>TRBJ1-4|-|TRBV5-1
CASSLATGGNNEKLFF
>TRBJ1-3|-|TRBV5-1
CASSTQGSGNTIYF
>TRBJ1-2|-|TRBV10-3
CAISGETGKWDYGYTF
>TRBJ1-2|-|TRBV6-1
CASSEAWAPESYTF
>TRBJ1-5|-|TRBV6-5
CASNPTGVNNQPQHF
>TRBJ2-3|-|TRBV10-3
CAISDGTGGRTDTQYF
>TRBJ2-1|-|TRBV4-1
CASSQRLAGYNEQFF
>TRBJ2-1|-|TRBV5-1
CASSLVPGRGNEQFF
>TRBJ1-6|-|TRBV27
CASSIGQPNSPLHF
>TRBJ2-1|-|TRBV30
CACLQGAGASEQFF
>TRBJ1-1|-|TRBV29-1
CSVERAGAGTEAFF
>TRBJ1-2|-|TRBV2
CASTGTGGNYGYTF
>TRBJ2-3|-|TRBV4-2
CASSQSLQRGGSTDTQYF
>TRBJ2-3|-|TRBV5-1
CASRGQGRTDTQYF
>TRBJ2-3|-|TRBV25-1
CASSAKTGGRTDTQYF
>TRBJ2-1|-|TRBV14
CASSPSSGLAGYNEQFF
>TRBJ1-2|-|TRBV5-4
CASQQLGGNYGYTF
>TRBJ2-5|-|TRBV4-2
CASSLRLAGGGETQYF
>TRBJ1-4|-|TRBV7-2
CASSRDRNLYNEKLFF
>TRBJ1-4|-|TRBV4-1
CASSRTGGDEKLFF
>TRBJ1-6|-|TRBV14
CASSSGQGYSYNSPLHF
>TRBJ2-7|-|TRBV19
CASSTQAPRSVYEQYF
>TRBJ1-6|-|TRBV7-9
CASSWTGDNSPLHF
>TRBJ2-3|once|TRBV5-1
CASSPIAGRDTQYF
>TRBJ1-3|-|TRBV6-1
CASSETGVRYTGNTIYF
>TRBJ2-5|-|TRBV19
CASMGTGGSGTQYF
>TRBJ1-1|-|TRBV2
CASSEASGTEAFF